Listed below are T cell receptor beta chains from one sample, sequenced in a study of shared clonotypes between healthy human individuals. Method: immunoSEQ multiplex PCR; TCRdb's copy keeps in-frame clones and lacks some. The data contain 500,000 to 700,000 clones, 85% to 95% of them seen just once; the ten biggest clones take up approximately 0.11%. Material: naive CD8+ T cells sorted from blood. The receptors come from a woman younger than 45 in good health. Both conserved end residues are part of each CDR3.

V gene: TRBV30; J gene: TRBJ1-5; CDR3 protein: CAWSGMGGGNQPQHF
V gene: TRBV5-1; J gene: TRBJ2-7; CDR3 protein: CASSLRGREQYF
V gene: TRBV28; J gene: TRBJ2-7; CDR3 protein: CASRTGTGFYEQYF
V gene: TRBV5-1; J gene: TRBJ2-1; CDR3 protein: CASSFKGGSYNEQFF
V gene: TRBV4-1; J gene: TRBJ2-7; CDR3 protein: CASSLEGVAGGGEQYF
V gene: TRBV9; J gene: TRBJ2-3; CDR3 protein: CASSAGGFYGDTQYF
V gene: TRBV2; J gene: TRBJ1-1; CDR3 protein: CASSGEQGTAEAFF
V gene: TRBV28; J gene: TRBJ2-1; CDR3 protein: CASSLPPTSGRAFDEQFF
V gene: TRBV28; J gene: TRBJ2-3; CDR3 protein: CASSLGTSGSSNTQYF
V gene: TRBV7-6; J gene: TRBJ2-1; CDR3 protein: CASSLESSYNEQFF
V gene: TRBV28; J gene: TRBJ2-3; CDR3 protein: CASSSGLAGGTDTQYF
V gene: TRBV27; J gene: TRBJ2-1; CDR3 protein: CASSSRRTGAYNEQFF
V gene: TRBV4-2; J gene: TRBJ1-5; CDR3 protein: CASSQEPAGGYSNQPQHF
V gene: TRBV29-1; J gene: TRBJ2-3; CDR3 protein: CSVLAGVSTDTQYF
V gene: TRBV27; J gene: TRBJ2-2; CDR3 protein: CASSFPYTGELFF
V gene: TRBV9; J gene: TRBJ2-5; CDR3 protein: CASNGQGGQETQYF
V gene: TRBV5-4; J gene: TRBJ2-7; CDR3 protein: CASSFGGANEQYF
V gene: TRBV5-4; J gene: TRBJ2-3; CDR3 protein: CASSWGKGTDTQYF
V gene: TRBV11-2; J gene: TRBJ2-7; CDR3 protein: CASSPGESYEQYF
V gene: TRBV7-6; J gene: TRBJ2-5; CDR3 protein: CASTEVLPATYQETQYF
V gene: TRBV13; J gene: TRBJ2-2; CDR3 protein: CASSSRTSGALNTGELFF
V gene: TRBV7-9; J gene: TRBJ1-1; CDR3 protein: CASSLSQGSTEAFF
V gene: TRBV4-1; J gene: TRBJ2-7; CDR3 protein: CASSQGGRGAWDEQYF
V gene: TRBV15; J gene: TRBJ1-6; CDR3 protein: CATSRGDPGNSPLHF
V gene: TRBV15; J gene: TRBJ1-1; CDR3 protein: CATSRERIVTEAFF
V gene: TRBV6-1; J gene: TRBJ2-7; CDR3 protein: CASSEWTVSYEQYF
V gene: TRBV2; J gene: TRBJ2-7; CDR3 protein: CASSEPAYEQYF
V gene: TRBV29-1; J gene: TRBJ2-5; CDR3 protein: CSVLYSVDKETQYF
V gene: TRBV28; J gene: TRBJ1-5; CDR3 protein: CASSLIGGAGQPQHF